This TCR beta chain comes out of a study of blood T cell repertoires in COVID-19. The assay was immunoSEQ multiplex PCR, and TCRdb's table has in-frame clones only and misses some. Among over 95,000 clones, 80% to 90% were seen once, and the ten largest hold about 18%. The receptor was isolated from a human donor with acute or convalescent COVID-19. The donor label of this sample is uncertain. The sample consisted of peripheral blood.

CDR3 DNA sequence: TGTGCCAGCAGTTTTGACGGAGGAGGAGGCTACACCTTC. Protein product: CASSFDGGGGYTF. V usage is TRBV12-3 or TRBV12-4 and J usage is TRBJ1-2; the D is unclear. V lost 3 bases and J 8 bases, leaving 13 bases between the germline ends. This CDR3 is 13 amino acids long.